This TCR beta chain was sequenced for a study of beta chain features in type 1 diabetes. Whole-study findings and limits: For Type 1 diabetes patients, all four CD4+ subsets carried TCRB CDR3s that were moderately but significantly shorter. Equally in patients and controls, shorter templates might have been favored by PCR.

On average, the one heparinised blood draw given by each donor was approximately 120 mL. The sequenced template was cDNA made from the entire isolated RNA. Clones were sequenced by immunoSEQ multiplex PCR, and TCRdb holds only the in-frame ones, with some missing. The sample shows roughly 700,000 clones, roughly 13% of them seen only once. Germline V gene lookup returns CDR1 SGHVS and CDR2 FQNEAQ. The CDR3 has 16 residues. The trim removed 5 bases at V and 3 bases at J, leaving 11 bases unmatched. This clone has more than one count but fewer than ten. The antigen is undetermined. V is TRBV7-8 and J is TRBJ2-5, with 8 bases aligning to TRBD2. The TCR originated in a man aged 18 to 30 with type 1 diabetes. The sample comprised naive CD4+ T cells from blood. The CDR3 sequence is CASSAPTGLVEETQYF. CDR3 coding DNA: TGTGCCAGCAGCGCTCCCACGGGACTAGTCGAAGAGACCCAGTACTTC.